Listed below are T cell receptor beta chains from one sample, sequenced in a study of cytomegalovirus exposure and HLA in healthy donors. The method was immunoSEQ multiplex PCR; TCRdb's version includes in-frame clones alone and lacks a portion of them. The profile shows more than 90,000 clones, approximately 70% of them singletons. Sequencing input: PBMCs. The receptor set was obtained from a man between 25 and 39 years old in good health and CMV-seropositive. CDR3s include the opening cysteine and the closing phenylalanine or tryptophan. Fields, in order: clone size, V gene, D gene, J gene, CDR3 protein, CDR3 DNA. A D gene is named only where the DNA matches it firmly. Where a row states a size, it is once, few, many or the class of an expanded clone; other rows omit it.

NA	TRBV2	TRBD2	TRBJ2-3	CASRVGLALTDTQYF	TGTGCCAGCAGGGTGGGACTAGCGTTAACAGATACGCAATATTTT
NA	TRBV9	TRBD1	TRBJ1-1	CASSPRTGVTEAFF	TGTGCCAGCAGCCCTCGGACAGGGGTTACTGAAGCTTTCTTT
NA	TRBV27	TRBD1	TRBJ1-5	CASSFPLGRDRGLDSNQPQHF	TGTGCCAGCAGTTTCCCACTCGGCCGGGACAGGGGGCTAGATAGCAATCAGCCCCAGCATTTT
NA	TRBV6-1	TRBD1	TRBJ2-7	CASSDKTLQGAPEQYF	TGTGCCAGCAGTGACAAAACCTTGCAGGGGGCGCCGGAACAGTACTTC
NA	TRBV4-1	NA	TRBJ2-2	CASSQEAGETGELFF	TGCGCCAGCAGCCAAGAGGCAGGGGAGACCGGGGAGCTGTTTTTT
few	TRBV7-8	TRBD2	TRBJ2-1	CASSLRFGFGRSSYNEQFF	TGTGCCAGCAGCTTAAGGTTCGGGTTCGGGAGGTCGTCCTACAATGAGCAGTTCTTC
NA	TRBV27	NA	TRBJ1-1	CASSLSPRTNTEAFF	TGTGCCAGCAGTTTATCCCCCAGGACTAACACTGAAGCTTTCTTT
NA	TRBV7-2	TRBD1	TRBJ2-5	CASTFRDSQETQYF	TGTGCCAGCACCTTCCGGGACAGCCAAGAGACCCAGTACTTC
NA	TRBV5-6	NA	TRBJ2-4	CASSRRGASENIQYF	TGTGCCAGCAGCCGGCGGGGAGCATCGGAAAACATTCAGTACTTC
NA	TRBV29-1	NA	TRBJ1-2	CSVGGLSYGYTF	TGCAGCGTCGGGGGGCTTAGCTATGGCTACACCTTC
NA	TRBV5-1	TRBD1	TRBJ2-2	CASSLDRDRGPWELFF	TGCGCCAGCAGCTTGGATCGGGACAGGGGGCCATGGGAGCTGTTTTTT
few	TRBV19	NA	TRBJ2-3	CASSMSGASTDTQYF	TGTGCCAGTAGTATGTCAGGGGCCAGCACAGATACGCAGTATTTT
NA	TRBV27	TRBD1	TRBJ2-1	CASSPFSDRGKGSYNEQFF	TGTGCCAGCAGTCCCTTCTCCGACAGGGGAAAAGGCTCCTACAATGAGCAGTTCTTC
NA	TRBV19	TRBD1	TRBJ1-4	CASKAGGGQKLFF	TGTGCCAGTAAGGCAGGGGGTGGTCAGAAACTGTTTTTT
NA	TRBV28	NA	TRBJ1-3	CASSVGTFGNTIYF	TGTGCCAGCAGTGTGGGGACTTTCGGAAACACCATATATTTT
NA	TRBV7-9	NA	TRBJ2-1	CASSLFRVSYNEQFF	TGTGCCAGCAGCTTATTCAGGGTCTCCTACAATGAGCAGTTCTTC
NA	TRBV4-1	NA	TRBJ2-1	CASSRPGQGGGEQFF	TGCGCCAGCAGCCGTCCTGGACAGGGAGGGGGTGAGCAGTTCTTC
NA	TRBV30	NA	TRBJ1-1	CAWSVRGQLMNTEAFF	TGTGCCTGGAGTGTTCGGGGACAATTGATGAACACTGAAGCTTTCTTT
NA	TRBV13	NA	TRBJ2-3	CASSLRLSGGGYF	TGTGCCAGCAGCTTGCGCCTTTCGGGGGGCGGATATTTT
NA	TRBV15	NA	TRBJ2-3	CATSRDRQFTDTQYF	TGTGCCACCAGCAGAGATCGCCAGTTCACAGATACGCAGTATTTT
NA	TRBV29-1	NA	TRBJ1-2	CSERTVVNYGYTF	TGCAGCGAGCGGACAGTAGTTAACTATGGCTACACCTTC
NA	TRBV5-1	NA	TRBJ2-1	CASSLGQASYNEQFF	TGCGCCAGCAGCTTGGGACAGGCTTCCTACAATGAGCAGTTCTTC